These T cell receptor beta chains were read from a single sample in a study of blood T cell repertoires in COVID-19. Sequencing used immunoSEQ multiplex PCR; TCRdb keeps in-frame clones, though not all of them. The data contain tens of thousands of clones, about nine tenths of them singletons. Sequenced material: peripheral blood. The receptors originated from a man in his fifties or sixties with active or convalescent COVID-19. Each CDR3 is given with its conserved first and last residue. A D gene is named only where the DNA matches it firmly. Clone size is not always given. Where it is, it says once, few, many or a class for expanded clones.

d_gene	abundance	v_gene	j_gene	CDR3aa	CDR3nt
NA	NA	TRBV5-8	TRBJ1-2	CASSGAGTRRGYTF	TGTGCCAGCAGCGGGGCCGGGACACGGCGCGGCTACACCTTC
NA	NA	TRBV7-9	TRBJ2-2	CASSLVGANTGELFF	TGTGCCAGCAGCTTAGTAGGGGCGAACACCGGGGAGCTGTTTTTT
NA	NA	TRBV24-1	TRBJ2-1	CATSRQLYNEQFF	TGTGCCACCAGCCGACAGCTATACAATGAGCAGTTCTTC
NA	NA	TRBV12-5	TRBJ1-1	CASGFSPNRGMNTEAFF	TGTGCTAGTGGTTTCTCCCCCAATAGAGGCATGAACACTGAAGCTTTCTTT
NA	NA	TRBV3-1/TRBV3-2	TRBJ2-1	CASSPRDYNEQFF	TGTGCCAGCAGCCCACGGGACTACAATGAGCAGTTCTTC
TRBD2	NA	TRBV6-2/TRBV6-3	TRBJ2-1	CASSYSRTSGMNNEQFF	TGTGCCAGCAGTTACTCACGGACTAGCGGGATGAACAATGAGCAGTTCTTC
TRBD1	NA	TRBV19	TRBJ1-2	CASSRDRGDYGYTF	TGTGCCAGTAGTAGGGACAGGGGAGACTATGGCTACACCTTC
NA	NA	TRBV28	TRBJ2-7	CASIRQDSYEQYF	TGTGCCAGCATTAGACAGGACTCCTACGAGCAGTACTTC
TRBD2	NA	TRBV9	TRBJ2-5	CASSATSGQETQYF	TGTGCCAGCAGCGCGACTAGCGGACAAGAGACCCAGTACTTC
TRBD2	once	TRBV19	TRBJ2-3	CASSLRGSGELTDTQYF	TGTGCCAGTAGTCTCCGGGGTAGCGGGGAACTCACAGATACGCAGTATTTT
NA	NA	TRBV4-1	TRBJ1-4	CASSQVEGIGTNEKLFF	TGCGCCAGCAGCCAAGTGGAGGGTATCGGAACTAATGAAAAACTGTTTTTT
TRBD1	few	TRBV7-6	TRBJ1-3	CASSWMSGQAPTGNTIYF	TGTGCCAGCAGCTGGATGAGCGGACAGGCCCCCACTGGAAACACCATATATTTT
NA	NA	TRBV5-1	TRBJ2-1	CASSATQGPNEQFF	TGCGCCAGCAGCGCGACACAGGGTCCCAATGAGCAGTTCTTC
NA	NA	TRBV19	TRBJ1-6	CASAYSGLSNSNSPLHF	TGTGCCAGTGCCTACTCAGGGTTGAGTAATAGTAATTCACCCCTCCACTTT
TRBD2	NA	TRBV28	TRBJ2-7	CASSHTGLARPEQYF	TGTGCCAGCAGCCATACTGGACTAGCGCGCCCCGAGCAGTACTTC
NA	NA	TRBV12-3/TRBV12-4	TRBJ1-6	CASSPGTSPLHF	TGTGCCAGCAGCCCAGGGACATCACCCCTCCACTTT
TRBD2	NA	TRBV4-3	TRBJ2-1	CASSPDSGGRDEQFF	TGCGCCAGCAGCCCGGATAGCGGGGGGAGGGATGAGCAGTTCTTC
NA	once	TRBV5-4	TRBJ1-1	CASSPSATGGQAFF	TGTGCCAGCAGCCCATCAGCCACGGGGGGGCAAGCTTTCTTT
NA	NA	TRBV29-1	TRBJ1-1	CSVASTTGTEAFF	TGCAGCGTCGCCAGTACTACGGGCACTGAAGCTTTCTTT
TRBD1	NA	TRBV7-8	TRBJ2-1	CASSLVGQAHNEQFF	TGTGCCAGCAGCTTAGTCGGACAGGCGCACAATGAGCAGTTCTTC
NA	NA	TRBV30	TRBJ2-1	CAWMTALSGQFF	TGTGCCTGGATGACAGCCCTATCTGGGCAGTTCTTC
TRBD1	NA	TRBV4-2	TRBJ1-4	CASSHRDREEKLFF	TGTGCCAGCAGCCACCGGGACAGGGAGGAAAAACTGTTTTTT
TRBD1	NA	TRBV6-5	TRBJ2-7	CASSQRQGPSLEQYF	TGTGCCAGCAGTCAACGACAGGGGCCCTCCCTCGAGCAGTACTTC
TRBD1	NA	TRBV9	TRBJ1-5	CASSAHRGDQPQHF	TGTGCCAGCAGCGCCCACAGGGGGGATCAGCCCCAGCATTTT
NA	NA	TRBV12-5	TRBJ2-3	CASGFWGRDTQYF	TGTGCTAGTGGTTTTTGGGGGCGGGATACGCAGTATTTT
NA	NA	TRBV5-6	TRBJ2-7	CASSLGPWGDEQYF	TGTGCCAGCAGCCTAGGACCATGGGGGGACGAGCAGTACTTC
TRBD1	NA	TRBV5-1	TRBJ1-6	CASSLEGGSNSPLHF	TGCGCCAGCAGCTTGGAAGGGGGCTCTAATTCACCCCTCCACTTT
NA	NA	TRBV28	TRBJ1-5	CASRDLNQPQHF	TGTGCCAGCAGGGACTTAAATCAGCCCCAGCATTTT
NA	NA	TRBV5-1	TRBJ1-4	CASSSTGKKVEKLFF	TGCGCCAGCAGCTCTACAGGGAAGAAAGTTGAAAAACTGTTTTTT
TRBD1	NA	TRBV7-7	TRBJ2-2	CASSSGTGDTGELFF	TGTGCCAGCAGCTCCGGGACAGGGGACACCGGGGAGCTGTTTTTT
TRBD1	NA	TRBV18	TRBJ1-6	CASSPLGQGEGYNSPLHF	TGTGCCAGCTCACCACTAGGACAGGGAGAGGGCTATAATTCACCCCTCCACTTT
TRBD2	NA	TRBV5-6	TRBJ2-5	CASSFVAGGQETQYF	TGTGCCAGCAGCTTCGTCGCGGGGGGTCAAGAGACCCAGTACTTC
TRBD2	once	TRBV5-1	TRBJ2-7	CASAQTSGSGEQYF	TGCGCCAGCGCCCAGACTAGCGGGAGTGGCGAGCAGTACTTC
TRBD1	NA	TRBV5-1	TRBJ2-6	CASDRDSGANVLTF	TGCGCCAGTGACAGGGACTCTGGGGCCAACGTCCTGACTTTC
NA	NA	TRBV29-1	TRBJ2-5	CSARERVRETQYF	TGCAGCGCACGAGAGAGGGTACGGGAGACCCAGTACTTC
NA	NA	TRBV6-5	TRBJ2-3	CASSLQQGRSDTQYF	TGTGCCAGCAGTTTACAACAGGGACGATCTGATACGCAGTATTTT
NA	NA	TRBV25-1	TRBJ2-7	CASTSEGEREQYF	TGTGCCAGCACATCCGAGGGGGAGCGCGAGCAGTACTTC
NA	NA	TRBV27	TRBJ2-1	CASSLSRLGRARNNEQFF	TGTGCCAGCAGTTTATCTCGGTTAGGTAGAGCGAGGAACAATGAGCAGTTCTTC